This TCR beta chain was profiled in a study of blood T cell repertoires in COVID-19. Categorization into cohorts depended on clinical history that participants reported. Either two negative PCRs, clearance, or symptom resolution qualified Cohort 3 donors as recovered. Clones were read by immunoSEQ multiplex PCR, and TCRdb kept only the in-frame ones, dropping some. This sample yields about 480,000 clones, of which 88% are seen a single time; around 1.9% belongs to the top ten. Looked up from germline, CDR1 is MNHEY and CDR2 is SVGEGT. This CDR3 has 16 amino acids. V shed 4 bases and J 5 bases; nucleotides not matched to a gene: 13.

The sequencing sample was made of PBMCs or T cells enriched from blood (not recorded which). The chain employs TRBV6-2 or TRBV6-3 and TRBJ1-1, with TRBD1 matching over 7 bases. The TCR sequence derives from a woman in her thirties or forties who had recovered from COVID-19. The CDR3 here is CASSSIFARGKTEAFF. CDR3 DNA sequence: TGTGCCAGCAGTTCTATCTTTGCCAGGGGGAAAACTGAAGCTTTCTTT.